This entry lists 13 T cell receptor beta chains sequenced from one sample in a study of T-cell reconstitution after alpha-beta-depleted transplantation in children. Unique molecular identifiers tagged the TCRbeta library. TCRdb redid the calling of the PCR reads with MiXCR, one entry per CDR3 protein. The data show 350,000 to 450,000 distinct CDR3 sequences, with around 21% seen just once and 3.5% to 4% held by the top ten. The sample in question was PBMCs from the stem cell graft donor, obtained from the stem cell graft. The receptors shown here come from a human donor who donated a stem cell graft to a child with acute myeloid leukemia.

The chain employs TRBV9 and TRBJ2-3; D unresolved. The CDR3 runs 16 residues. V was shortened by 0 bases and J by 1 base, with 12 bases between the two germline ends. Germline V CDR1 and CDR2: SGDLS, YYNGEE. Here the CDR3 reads CASSVDLSLGTDTQYF. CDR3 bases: TGTGCCAGCAGCGTAGATCTTTCATTGGGCACAGATACGCAGTATTTT.

CDR3 in amino acids: CASSLGQTGELFF. CDR3 in DNA: TGTGCCAGCAGCTTAGGTCAGACCGGGGAGCTGTTTTTT. V usage is TRBV7-2 and J usage is TRBJ2-2; D gene ambiguous. This CDR3 spans 13 amino acids. Trimming took 1 base from V and 5 from J, leaving 5 bases between them. CDR1 and CDR2 (germline): SGHTA, FQGNSA.

As DNA, the CDR3 is TGCGCCAGCAGCCAAGTTGAAAGAGATACGCAGTATTTT. It is translated as CASSQVERDTQYF. The chain combines TRBV4-3 with TRBJ2-3; D ambiguous. Looked up from germline, CDR1 is LGHNA and CDR2 is YSLEER. V was trimmed by 1 base and J by 5 bases, leaving 7 bases between them. CDR3 size: 13 residues.

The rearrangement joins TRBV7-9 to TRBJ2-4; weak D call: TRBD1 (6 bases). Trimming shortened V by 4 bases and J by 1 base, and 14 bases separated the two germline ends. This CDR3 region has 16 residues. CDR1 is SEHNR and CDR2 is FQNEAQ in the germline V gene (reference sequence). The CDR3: CASSSPAQGAKNIQYF. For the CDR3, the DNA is TGTGCCAGCAGCTCGCCAGCACAGGGTGCCAAAAACATTCAGTACTTC. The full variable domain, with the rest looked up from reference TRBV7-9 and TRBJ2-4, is DTGVSQNPRHKITKRGQNVTFRCDPISEHNRLYWYRQTLGQGPEFLTYFQNEAQLEKSRLLSDRFSAERPKGSFSTLEIQRTEQGDSAMYLCASSSPAQGAKNIQYFGAGTRLSVL.

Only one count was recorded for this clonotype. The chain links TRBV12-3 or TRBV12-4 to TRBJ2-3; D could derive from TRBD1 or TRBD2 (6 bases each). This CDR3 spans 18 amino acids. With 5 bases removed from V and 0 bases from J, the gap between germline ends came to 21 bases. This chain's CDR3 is CASSPLSWGAHSTDTQYF. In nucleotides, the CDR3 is TGTGCCAGCAGTCCCCTCAGTTGGGGGGCCCACAGCACAGATACGCAGTATTTT.

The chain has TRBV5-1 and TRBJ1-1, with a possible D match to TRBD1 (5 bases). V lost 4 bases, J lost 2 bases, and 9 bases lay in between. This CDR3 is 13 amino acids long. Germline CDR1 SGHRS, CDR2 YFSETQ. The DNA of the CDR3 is TGCGCCAGCAGCCCAGGGATAAACACTGAAGCTTTCTTT. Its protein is CASSPGINTEAFF.

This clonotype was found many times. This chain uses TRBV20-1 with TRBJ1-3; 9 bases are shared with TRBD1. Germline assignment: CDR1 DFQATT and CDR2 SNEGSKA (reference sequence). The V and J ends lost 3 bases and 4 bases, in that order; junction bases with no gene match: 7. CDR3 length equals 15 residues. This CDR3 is CSARPGTGLGNTIYF. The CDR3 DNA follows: TGCAGTGCTAGGCCTGGGACAGGGTTAGGAAACACCATATATTTT.

The CDR3 reads CASSPLNGGSYEQYF. The CDR3 DNA reads TGTGCCAGCTCACCCCTCAACGGGGGAAGCTACGAGCAGTACTTC. The chain has TRBV18 and TRBJ2-7; a weak D match, TRBD2 (6 bases). This CDR3 is 15 amino acids long. With 3 bases removed from V and 3 bases from J, the gap between germline ends came to 15 bases. Germline assignment: CDR1 KGHSH and CDR2 LQKENI. The variable domain in full, with the rest retrieved from reference TRBV18 and TRBJ2-7, is NAGVMQNPRHLVRRRGQEARLRCSPMKGHSHVYWYRQLPEEGLKFMVYLQKENIIDESGMPKERFSAEFPKEGPSILRIQQVVRGDSAAYFCASSPLNGGSYEQYFGPGTRLTVT.

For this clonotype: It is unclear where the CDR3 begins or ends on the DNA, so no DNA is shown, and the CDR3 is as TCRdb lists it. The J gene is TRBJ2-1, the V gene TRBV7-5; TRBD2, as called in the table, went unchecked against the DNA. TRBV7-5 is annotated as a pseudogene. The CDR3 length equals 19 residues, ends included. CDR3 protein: CISVSEAAGLAGRSNEQFF.

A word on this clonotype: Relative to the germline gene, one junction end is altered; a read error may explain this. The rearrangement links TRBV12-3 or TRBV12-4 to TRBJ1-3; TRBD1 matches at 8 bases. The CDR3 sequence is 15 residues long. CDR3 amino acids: CASSGQGRSGYTIYF. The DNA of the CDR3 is TGTGCCAGCAGTGGACAGGGCCGCTCTGGATACACCATATATTTT.

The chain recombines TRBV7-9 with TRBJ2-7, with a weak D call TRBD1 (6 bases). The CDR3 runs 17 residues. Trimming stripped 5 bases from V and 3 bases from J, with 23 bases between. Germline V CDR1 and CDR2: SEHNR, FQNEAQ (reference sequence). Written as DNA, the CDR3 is TGTGCCAGCAGCAAGACCCCCACCGGACAGACAAACTACGAGCAGTACTTC. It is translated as CASSKTPTGQTNYEQYF.

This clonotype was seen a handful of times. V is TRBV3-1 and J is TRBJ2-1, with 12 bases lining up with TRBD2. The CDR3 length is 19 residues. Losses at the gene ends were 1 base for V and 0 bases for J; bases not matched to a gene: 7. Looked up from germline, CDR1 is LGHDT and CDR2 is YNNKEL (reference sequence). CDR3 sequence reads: CASSQVELAGGRSYNEQFF. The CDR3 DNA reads TGTGCCAGCAGCCAAGTTGAACTAGCGGGAGGACGCTCCTACAATGAGCAGTTCTTC.

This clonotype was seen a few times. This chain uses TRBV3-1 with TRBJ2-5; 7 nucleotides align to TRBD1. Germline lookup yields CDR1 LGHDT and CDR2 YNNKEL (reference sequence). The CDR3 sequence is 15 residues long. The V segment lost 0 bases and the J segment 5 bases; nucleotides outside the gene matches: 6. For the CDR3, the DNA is TGTGCCAGCAGCCAAGATGCTAGGGGGCAGGAGACCCAGTACTTC. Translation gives CASSQDARGQETQYF.